Reported below is one T cell receptor beta chain. In the original analysis: Reference gene primer amplification yielded estimated nucleated cell counts. The protocol was immunoSEQ multiplex PCR, while the TCRdb copy is restricted to in-frame clones and leaves out a portion. Clone size and the V and J calls come from that table; the DNA yielded D and trimming. This table holds some 200,000 clones, about 85% found once. V dropped 6 bases and J dropped 4; count of bases not matched to a gene: 7. This CDR3 is built from 15 residues. Looked up from germline, CDR1 is MNHEY and CDR2 is SVGAGI. This sample is part of a study of blood T cell repertoires in COVID-19.

This TCR derives from a young woman who had recovered from COVID-19. This chain uses TRBV6-5 with TRBJ1-1; 11 bases map to TRBD1. Material: peripheral blood. CDR3 bases: TGTGCCAGCAGCCATTCCGGGACAGGGGGCACTGAAGCTTTCTTT. Protein sequence: CASSHSGTGGTEAFF.